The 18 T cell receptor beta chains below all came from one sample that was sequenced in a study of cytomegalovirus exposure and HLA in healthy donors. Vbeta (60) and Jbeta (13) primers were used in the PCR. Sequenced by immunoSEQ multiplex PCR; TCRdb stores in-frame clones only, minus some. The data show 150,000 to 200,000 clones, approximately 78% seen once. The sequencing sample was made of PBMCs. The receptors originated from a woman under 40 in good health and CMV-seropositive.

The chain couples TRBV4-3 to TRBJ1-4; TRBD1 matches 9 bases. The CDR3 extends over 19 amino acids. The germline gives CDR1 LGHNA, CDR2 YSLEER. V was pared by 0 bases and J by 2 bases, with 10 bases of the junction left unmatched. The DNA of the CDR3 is TGCGCCAGCAGCCAAGATCTTTCCGGGACAGGGAGGACTAATGAAAAACTGTTTTTT. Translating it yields CASSQDLSGTGRTNEKLFF.

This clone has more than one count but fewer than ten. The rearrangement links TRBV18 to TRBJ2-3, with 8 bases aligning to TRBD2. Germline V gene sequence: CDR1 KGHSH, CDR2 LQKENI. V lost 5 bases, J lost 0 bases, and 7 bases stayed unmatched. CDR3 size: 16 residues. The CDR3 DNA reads TGTGCCAGCTCATTGTCACTAGCGGAGAGCACAGATACGCAGTATTTT. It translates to CASSLSLAESTDTQYF. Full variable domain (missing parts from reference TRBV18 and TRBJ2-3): NAGVMQNPRHLVRRRGQEARLRCSPMKGHSHVYWYRQLPEEGLKFMVYLQKENIIDESGMPKERFSAEFPKEGPSILRIQQVVRGDSAAYFCASSLSLAESTDTQYFGPGTRLTVL.

DNA for the CDR3: TGTGCCAGCAGCGTAACGGGGACAGGGGGCTACGAGCAGTACTTC. Protein sequence: CASSVTGTGGYEQYF. V gene TRBV9 combines with J gene TRBJ2-7; 11 bases are shared with TRBD1. Trimming cost V 1 base and J 3 bases; bases outside gene matches: 3. Germline-derived CDR1 and CDR2 are SGDLS and YYNGEE. The CDR3 consists of 15 residues.

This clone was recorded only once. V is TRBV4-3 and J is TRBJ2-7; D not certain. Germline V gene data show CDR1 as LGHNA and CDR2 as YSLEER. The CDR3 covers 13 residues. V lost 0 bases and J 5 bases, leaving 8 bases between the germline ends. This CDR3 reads CASSQEQVDEQYF. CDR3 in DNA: TGCGCCAGCAGCCAAGAGCAGGTTGACGAGCAGTACTTC.

The CDR3 DNA sequence: TGTGCCAGCAGCCATGACAGGGGGCTGCGACCCCTCCACTTT. This gives the protein CASSHDRGLRPLHF. The J gene is TRBJ1-6, the V gene TRBV7-8; TRBD1 agrees at 10 bases. The length of the CDR3 is 14 residues. In germline, CDR1 is SGHVS, CDR2 FQNEAQ. Trimming removed 5 bases from V and 12 bases from J; junction bases left unmatched: 7.

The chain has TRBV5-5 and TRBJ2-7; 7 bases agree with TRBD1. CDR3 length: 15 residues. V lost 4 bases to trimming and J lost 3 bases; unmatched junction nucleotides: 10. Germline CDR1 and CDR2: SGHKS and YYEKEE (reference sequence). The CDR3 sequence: CASSHDRNRGYEQYF. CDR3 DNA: TGTGCCAGCAGCCACGACAGGAACAGGGGCTACGAGCAGTACTTC.

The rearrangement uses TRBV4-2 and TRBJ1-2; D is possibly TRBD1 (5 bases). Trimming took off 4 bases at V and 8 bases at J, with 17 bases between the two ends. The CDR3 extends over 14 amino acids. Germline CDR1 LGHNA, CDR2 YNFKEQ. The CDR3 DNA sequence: TGTGCCAGCAGCCTCCGGGCAGGGCGAAAGGGCTACACCTTC. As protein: CASSLRAGRKGYTF.

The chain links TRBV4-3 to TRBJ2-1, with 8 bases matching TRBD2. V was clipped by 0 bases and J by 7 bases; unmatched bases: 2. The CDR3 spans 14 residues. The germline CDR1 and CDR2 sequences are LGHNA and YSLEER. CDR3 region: CASSQEGLDNEQFF. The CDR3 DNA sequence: TGCGCCAGCAGCCAAGAGGGACTAGATAATGAGCAGTTCTTC.

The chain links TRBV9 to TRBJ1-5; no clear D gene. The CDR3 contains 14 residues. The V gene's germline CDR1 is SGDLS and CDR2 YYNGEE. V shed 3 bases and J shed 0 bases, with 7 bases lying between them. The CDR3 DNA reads TGTGCCAGCAGCGGGGCTGGTAGCAATCAGCCCCAGCATTTT. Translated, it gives CASSGAGSNQPQHF.

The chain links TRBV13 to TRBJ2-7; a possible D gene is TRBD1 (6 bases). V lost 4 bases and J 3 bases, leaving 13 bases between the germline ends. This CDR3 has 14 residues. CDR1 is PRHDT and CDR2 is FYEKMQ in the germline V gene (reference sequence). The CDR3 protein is CASSSQDSYYEQYF. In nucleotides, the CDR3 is TGTGCCAGCAGCTCCCAGGACAGCTACTACGAGCAGTACTTC.

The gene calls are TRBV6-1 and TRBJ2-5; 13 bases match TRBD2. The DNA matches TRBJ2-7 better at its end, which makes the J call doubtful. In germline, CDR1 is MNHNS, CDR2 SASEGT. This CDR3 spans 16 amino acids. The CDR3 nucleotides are TGTGCCAGCAGTGTCAGGACTAGCGGGGGTCGTGCCGAGCAGTACTTC. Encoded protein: CASSVRTSGGRAEQYF.

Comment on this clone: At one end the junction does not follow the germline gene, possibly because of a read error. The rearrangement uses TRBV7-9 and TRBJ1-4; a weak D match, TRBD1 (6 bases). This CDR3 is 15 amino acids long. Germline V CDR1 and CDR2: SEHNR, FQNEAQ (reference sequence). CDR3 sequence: CSSSAKGGVREKLFF. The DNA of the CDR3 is TGTTCCAGCAGCGCGAAAGGGGGGGTGCGGGAAAAACTGTTTTTT.

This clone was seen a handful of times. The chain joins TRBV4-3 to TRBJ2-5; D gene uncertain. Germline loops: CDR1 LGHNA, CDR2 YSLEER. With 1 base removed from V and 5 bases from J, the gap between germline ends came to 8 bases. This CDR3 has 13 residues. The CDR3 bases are TGCGCCAGCAGCCAAGGTTGGCAGGAGACCCAGTACTTC. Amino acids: CASSQGWQETQYF.

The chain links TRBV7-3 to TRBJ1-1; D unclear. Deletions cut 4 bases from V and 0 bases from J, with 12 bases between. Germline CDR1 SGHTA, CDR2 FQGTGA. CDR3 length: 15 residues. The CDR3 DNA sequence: TGTGCCAGCAGCTATCTGGTACAGATGAACACTGAAGCTTTCTTT. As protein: CASSYLVQMNTEAFF.

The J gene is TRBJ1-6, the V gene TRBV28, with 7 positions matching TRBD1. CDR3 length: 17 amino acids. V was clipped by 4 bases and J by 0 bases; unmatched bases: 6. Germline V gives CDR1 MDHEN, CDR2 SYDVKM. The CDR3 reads CASSSPTGSSYNSPLHF. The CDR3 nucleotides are TGTGCCAGCAGTTCACCGACAGGGAGCTCCTATAATTCACCCCTCCACTTT.

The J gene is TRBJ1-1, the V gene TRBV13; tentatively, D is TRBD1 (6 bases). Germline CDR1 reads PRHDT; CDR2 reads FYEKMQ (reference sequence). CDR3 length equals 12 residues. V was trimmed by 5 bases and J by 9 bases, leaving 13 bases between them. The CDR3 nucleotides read TGTGCCAGCAGCCAAAACAGGGTACAAGCTTTCTTT. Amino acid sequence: CASSQNRVQAFF.

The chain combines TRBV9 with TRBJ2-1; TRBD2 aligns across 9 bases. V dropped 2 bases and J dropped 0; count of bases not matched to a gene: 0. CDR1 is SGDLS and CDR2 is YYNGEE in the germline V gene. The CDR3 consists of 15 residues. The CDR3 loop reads CASSVSGGSYNEQFF. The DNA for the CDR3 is TGTGCCAGCAGCGTTAGCGGGGGCTCCTACAATGAGCAGTTCTTC.

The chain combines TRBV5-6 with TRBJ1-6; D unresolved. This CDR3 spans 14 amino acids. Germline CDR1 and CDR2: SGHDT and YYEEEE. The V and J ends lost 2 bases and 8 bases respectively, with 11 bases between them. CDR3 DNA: TGTGCCAGCAGCTTCACCGGGAGAGATTCACCCCTCCACTTT. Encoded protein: CASSFTGRDSPLHF. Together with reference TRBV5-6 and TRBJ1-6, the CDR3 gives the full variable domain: DAGVTQSPTHLIKTRGQQVTLRCSPKSGHDTVSWYQQALGQGPQFIFQYYEEEERQRGNFPDRFSGHQFPNYSSELNVNALLLGDSALYLCASSFTGRDSPLHFGNGTRLTVT.